This T cell receptor (beta chain) was recovered during a study of a mutant IDH1 vaccine in newly diagnosed glioma. In the study overall: Mean patient age was around 40 years; 62.5% were male and approximately 40% female.

Method: immunoSEQ multiplex PCR; TCRdb's copy keeps in-frame clones and lacks some. Among around 24,000 clones listed, 79% were seen once. Study-level findings and limits: Immune responses induced by vaccination arose in roughly 95% of the patients.

Turning to this clone: Its antigen is as yet unknown.

This CDR3 comprises 11 residues. Germline CDR1 reads SGHKS; CDR2 reads YYEKEE (reference sequence). Trimming took 1 base from V and 7 from J, leaving 4 bases between them. Time point: week 11, during vaccination. Every single dose of the vaccine, 300 ug of mutant IDH1 20-mer peptide, came with topical imiquimod. Astrocytomas found in donors were new, WHO grade 3 or 4, IDH1-mutant and ATRX-lost. The chain links TRBV5-5 to TRBJ2-3; D call uncertain. The sequence was obtained from a man in his forties or fifties with glioma. This specimen was PBMCs, taken from a glioma patient whose treatment included an IDH1 peptide vaccine. The CDR3 nucleotides are TGTGCCAGCAGCTTGCAACATACGCAGTATTTT. It specifies CASSLQHTQYF.